The 27 T cell receptor beta chains below were found in one sample sequenced in a study of cytomegalovirus exposure and HLA in healthy donors. Use of 60 Vbeta and 13 Jbeta primers characterized the PCR. Measured with immunoSEQ multiplex PCR; TCRdb has only the in-frame clones, and not every one. The sample yields 150,000 or so clones, 71% seen once. Source material: PBMCs. Receptor source: a girl aged 10-17 years in good health and CMV-seronegative.

This chain connects TRBV19 to TRBJ1-3, with TRBD1 matching over 7 bases. V lost 3 bases and J lost 4; bases outside the gene matches: 18. The CDR3 extends over 19 amino acids. Looked up from germline, CDR1 is LNHDA and CDR2 is SQIVND (reference sequence). CDR3 region: CASSINSSELKQGGNTIYF. The CDR3 nucleotides read TGTGCCAGTAGTATTAACTCTTCTGAGCTGAAACAGGGGGGAAACACCATATATTTT. The full variable domain, rest sourced from reference TRBV19 and TRBJ1-3, is DGGITQSPKYLFRKEGQNVTLSCEQNLNHDAMYWYRQDPGQGLRLIYYSQIVNDFQKGDIAEGYSVSREKKESFPLTVTSAQKNPTAFYLCASSINSSELKQGGNTIYFGEGSWLTVV.

The rearrangement links TRBV11-2 to TRBJ2-1, with 7 nucleotides matching TRBD2. The V gene end was trimmed by 3 bases and the J gene end by 3 bases; junction bases not matched to a gene: 5. Germline V gene sequence: CDR1 SGHAT, CDR2 FQNNGV. The CDR3 totals 15 residues. DNA for the CDR3: TGTGCCAGCAGCTTCGCAGCGGGGTTCTACAATGAGCAGTTCTTC. Its protein product is CASSFAAGFYNEQFF.

The J gene is TRBJ2-3, the V gene TRBV27; a weak D match, TRBD1 (6 bases). The germline CDR1 and CDR2 sequences are MNHEY and SMNVEV (reference sequence). The CDR3 has 15 residues. Trimming shortened V by 4 bases and J by 0 bases, and 11 bases separated the two germline ends. The CDR3 nucleotides are TGTGCCAGCAGTTCCGGGACAACTAGCACAGATACGCAGTATTTT. As protein: CASSSGTTSTDTQYF.

The chain has TRBV27 and TRBJ2-7; 12 nucleotides match TRBD1. The germline gives CDR1 MNHEY, CDR2 SMNVEV (reference sequence). The junction had 5 bases not matched to a gene; V was cut back by 4 bases and J by 4 bases. This CDR3 region has 15 residues. CDR3 sequence: CASSWGQGAHYEQYF. The CDR3, as DNA: TGTGCCAGCAGTTGGGGACAGGGGGCGCATTACGAGCAGTACTTC.

This chain uses TRBV4-2 with TRBJ2-5; weak D call: TRBD1 (6 bases). Trimming removed 3 bases at V and 1 base at J, with 15 bases between. Germline V CDR1 and CDR2: LGHNA, YNFKEQ. This CDR3 comprises 16 residues. The CDR3 sequence is CASSQGPGDTQETQYF. CDR3 DNA: TGTGCCAGCAGCCAGGGGCCAGGGGACACCCAAGAGACCCAGTACTTC.

V and J are TRBV11-2 and TRBJ2-5; 7 bases line up with TRBD1. Losses at the gene ends were 4 bases for V and 5 bases for J; bases not matched to a gene: 19. CDR1 and CDR2 from the germline V gene are SGHAT and FQNNGV. The CDR3 spans 18 residues. The CDR3 protein is CASSYNRGTARIAETQYF. CDR3 bases: TGTGCCAGCAGCTACAACCGTGGGACAGCGAGAATTGCGGAGACCCAGTACTTC.

This clone was recorded only once. The chain has TRBV5-1 and TRBJ1-2; 8 nucleotides match TRBD1. V shed 4 bases and J 4 bases; nucleotides not matched to a gene: 3. The CDR3 extends over 13 amino acids. Germline CDR1 SGHRS, CDR2 YFSETQ. CDR3 sequence (DNA): TGCGCCAGCAGCAAGGACAGGGTCTATGGCTACACCTTC. This codes for CASSKDRVYGYTF.

The chain links TRBV19 to TRBJ1-5; the D gene is possibly TRBD1 (5 bases). The germline V and J ends were trimmed by 11 bases and 3 bases, with 20 bases remaining between them. The CDR3 totals 15 residues. From germline, CDR1 is LNHDA and CDR2 SQIVND (reference sequence). This chain's CDR3 is CASGGGEGSNQPQHF. CDR3 DNA sequence: TGTGCCTCCGGGGGTGGGGAAGGTTCCAATCAGCCCCAGCATTTT. Complete variable domain (other parts from reference TRBV19 and TRBJ1-5): DGGITQSPKYLFRKEGQNVTLSCEQNLNHDAMYWYRQDPGQGLRLIYYSQIVNDFQKGDIAEGYSVSREKKESFPLTVTSAQKNPTAFYLCASGGGEGSNQPQHFGDGTRLSIL.

V usage is TRBV18 and J usage is TRBJ1-4, with D possibly TRBD1 on 6 matching bases. CDR1 KGHSH and CDR2 LQKENI come from the germline V gene. The CDR3 length is 15 residues. Trimming removed 2 bases at V and 9 bases at J, with 16 bases between. CDR3 in amino acids: CASSPSAGVMKKLFF. CDR3 nucleotide sequence: TGTGCCAGCTCACCATCCGCAGGGGTAATGAAAAAACTGTTTTTT.

Of note for this clone: The junction departs from the called germline gene at one end, perhaps through a read error. The CDR3 region is CASSGSEAFF. The CDR3 coding sequence is TGTGCCAGCAGTGGTTCTGAGGCTTTCTTT. The rearrangement joins TRBV6-1 to TRBJ1-1; D gene unclear. Germline loops: CDR1 MNHNS, CDR2 SASEGT. This CDR3 comprises 10 residues.

In this sample, this clone turned up once. The V call is TRBV2, the J call TRBJ2-3, with TRBD2 matching over 8 bases. The CDR3 totals 15 residues. Germline values: CDR1 SNHLY, CDR2 FYNNEI. The trim removed 5 bases at V and 2 bases at J, leaving 6 bases unmatched. CDR3 nucleotide sequence: TGTGCCAGCAGTCCTCGTAGCGGGGACACAGATACGCAGTATTTT. It codes for CASSPRSGDTDTQYF.

This clone was observed a handful of times. This chain connects TRBV7-9 to TRBJ1-2; D gene ambiguous. Germline CDR1 is SEHNR and CDR2 is FQNEAQ (reference sequence). Trimming stripped 1 base from V and 8 bases from J, with 17 bases between. The CDR3 runs 15 residues. The CDR3 reads CASSLEIGGLSGYTF. The CDR3 DNA is TGTGCCAGCAGCTTAGAGATCGGAGGTTTAAGCGGCTACACCTTC.

This clone was counted only a few times. The chain joins TRBV6-6 to TRBJ2-7; 7 bases map to TRBD1. The CDR3 runs 12 residues. Trimming removed 5 bases from V and 4 bases from J; junction bases left unmatched: 2. Germline V gene data show CDR1 as MNHNY and CDR2 as SVGAGI (reference sequence). CDR3 DNA: TGTGCCAGCAGTCTGGGACAGTACGAGCAGTACTTC. It encodes CASSLGQYEQYF.

V usage is TRBV7-9 and J usage is TRBJ1-4; possibly TRBD1 for D (5 bases). The CDR3 sequence is 13 residues long. CDR1 and CDR2 (germline): SEHNR, FQNEAQ (reference sequence). Trimming pared 5 bases from V and 3 bases from J, leaving 7 bases between. CDR3 DNA: TGTGCCAGCAGCCAGGGCCCTAATGAAAAACTGTTTTTT. Protein sequence: CASSQGPNEKLFF.

The chain has TRBV6-6 and TRBJ2-1; possible D gene TRBD1, 6 bases. Deletions cut 7 bases from V and 3 bases from J, with 16 bases between. CDR3 length: 15 residues. Germline values: CDR1 MNHNY, CDR2 SVGAGI (reference sequence). The CDR3 DNA sequence: TGTGCCAGCACAACTCGACAGGTTTTCTACAATGAGCAGTTCTTC. Translating it yields CASTTRQVFYNEQFF.

The chain uses TRBV6-1 and TRBJ1-6, with 7 bases aligning to TRBD1. Germline V gene lookup returns CDR1 MNHNS and CDR2 SASEGT. The CDR3 consists of 14 residues. The V segment lost 8 bases and the J segment 7 bases; nucleotides outside the gene matches: 8. This chain's CDR3 is CASSRDSVNSPLHF. CDR3 sequence (DNA): TGTGCCAGCTCAAGGGACAGCGTGAATTCACCCCTCCACTTT.

This chain links TRBV28 with TRBJ2-1; 16 positions match TRBD2. Germline CDR1 and CDR2: MDHEN and SYDVKM. The CDR3 covers 18 residues. The J segment lost 7 bases and the V segment lost 6 bases, leaving 12 bases of the junction unmatched. This CDR3 is CASSPGLAGGPRRNEQFF. CDR3 bases: TGTGCCAGCAGCCCGGGACTAGCGGGGGGGCCAAGAAGGAATGAGCAGTTCTTC.

The chain couples TRBV7-2 to TRBJ1-5, with unresolved D. The germline V gene encodes CDR1 SGHTA and CDR2 FQGNSA. The V end lost 1 base, the J end lost 0 bases, and 10 bases lay between the germline ends. The CDR3 is 16 residues long. CDR3 loop: CASSLGSSFSNQPQHF. The CDR3 nucleotides read TGTGCCAGCAGCTTAGGATCCAGTTTTAGCAATCAGCCCCAGCATTTT.

This clone was observed a single time. The chain uses TRBV11-2 and TRBJ2-7, with D possibly TRBD1 on 6 matching bases. The CDR3 covers 13 residues. CDR1 is SGHAT, CDR2 FQNNGV, per germline. Between the trimmed V and J ends, which lost 5 bases and 2 bases, there was a span of 10 bases. CDR3 DNA sequence: TGTGCCAGCAGCGCCGGACAGACCTACGAGCAGTACTTC. This translates into CASSAGQTYEQYF.

The rearrangement joins TRBV28 to TRBJ2-5; 8 bases are a match to TRBD1. The germline V gene encodes CDR1 MDHEN and CDR2 SYDVKM. With 7 bases clipped from V and 5 bases from J, the junction kept 12 bases outside the gene matches. The CDR3 covers 15 residues. The DNA for the CDR3 is TGTGCCAGCACCCCCGGGGGCCAGGGGGCGGAGACCCAGTACTTC. Protein sequence: CASTPGGQGAETQYF.

The V call is TRBV19, the J call TRBJ1-5; TRBD1 might be the D (6 bases). The CDR3 contains 14 residues. Deletions cut 7 bases from V and 5 bases from J, with 15 bases between. Looked up from germline, CDR1 is LNHDA and CDR2 is SQIVND (reference sequence). CDR3 protein: CASKFLGADQPQHF. The CDR3 nucleotides are TGTGCCAGTAAGTTTCTGGGGGCTGATCAGCCCCAGCATTTT.

The gene calls are TRBV5-1 and TRBJ2-7, with D possibly matching TRBD2 (7 bases). CDR3 size: 15 residues. The ends were cut back, 0 bases at V and 2 bases at J, with 12 bases in the middle. Germline V gene sequence: CDR1 SGHRS, CDR2 YFSETQ. This CDR3 is CASSLEAGHPYEQYF. CDR3 in DNA: TGCGCCAGCAGCTTGGAAGCGGGACACCCCTACGAGCAGTACTTC.

This chain connects TRBV7-9 to TRBJ1-4; 8 bases line up with TRBD1. This CDR3 region has 13 residues. Looked up from germline, CDR1 is SEHNR and CDR2 is FQNEAQ (reference sequence). The J segment lost 11 bases and the V segment lost 8 bases, leaving 10 bases of the junction unmatched. CDR3 nucleotide sequence: TGTGCCAGCTCGGCGACAGGGGAACGGAAACTGTTTTTT. Its protein is CASSATGERKLFF.

The V call is TRBV30, the J call TRBJ2-1, with D possibly TRBD2 on 5 matching bases. The CDR3 has 14 residues. CDR1 and CDR2 (germline): GTSNPN, SVGIG (reference sequence). The germline V and J ends were trimmed by 8 bases and 0 bases, with 14 bases remaining between them. The CDR3 bases are TGTGCCAGGACCGGGGAGAGCTCCTACAATGAGCAGTTCTTC. Translating gives CARTGESSYNEQFF.

The chain uses TRBV7-2 and TRBJ2-7; D is unclear. The CDR3 loop spans 12 amino acids. Germline CDR1 SGHTA, CDR2 FQGNSA. Trimming left V 5 bases short and J 7 bases short, with 12 bases between. The CDR3 DNA sequence: TGTGCCAGCAGCGCCGAGTTCAGGGAGCAGTACTTC. Translated: CASSAEFREQYF.

This chain uses TRBV6-5 with TRBJ2-7, with TRBD2 matching 9 bases. The V segment lost 3 bases and the J segment 0 bases; nucleotides outside the gene matches: 3. Germline V gene lookup returns CDR1 MNHEY and CDR2 SVGAGI. This CDR3 spans 15 amino acids. The CDR3 bases are TGTGCCAGCAGTTATAGCGGGGGTCTCTCCTACGAGCAGTACTTC. Translating gives CASSYSGGLSYEQYF.

In its sample, this clone was seen a few times. The chain is built from TRBV28 and TRBJ1-6; 9 bases line up with TRBD1. Per the germline V gene, CDR1 is MDHEN and CDR2 is SYDVKM. This CDR3 region has 15 residues. The trim removed 3 bases at V and 7 bases at J, leaving 4 bases unmatched. The DNA for the CDR3 is TGTGCCAGCAGTTTGGGCGGACAGGGGAATTCACCCCTCCACTTT. Translated: CASSLGGQGNSPLHF.